Following are 13 T cell receptor beta chains from one sample sequenced in a study of OX40 agonist ivuxolimab in advanced cancers. Profiling relied on immunoSEQ multiplex PCR, and the TCRdb table lists in-frame clones only, not all of them. The sample gives around 82,000 clones, around 90% of which show up once; approximately 0.45% is in the top ten. The sample here was CD4+ or CD8+ T cells sorted from blood, taken in a trial of the OX40 agonist ivuxolimab. The source of these receptors is an adult with an advanced solid tumor such as melanoma, head and neck, liver or kidney cancer.

J is TRBJ1-2 and V is TRBV11-2; D uncertain. Germline CDR1 reads SGHAT; CDR2 reads FQNNGV. This CDR3 is 11 amino acids long. The V end was cut by 3 bases, the J end by 7 bases, with 6 bases between. As DNA, the CDR3 is TGTGCCAGCAGCTTGGGGAGTGGCTACACCTTC. This sequence encodes CASSLGSGYTF.

This clone was detected once. The gene calls are TRBV5-1 and TRBJ1-1, with TRBD1 matching over 8 bases. Trimming removed 2 bases from V and 3 bases from J; junction bases left unmatched: 9. From germline, CDR1 is SGHRS and CDR2 YFSETQ. The length of the CDR3 is 16 residues. The CDR3 DNA reads TGCGCCAGCAGCTTCGGAGGGACAGGTTTACACACTGAAGCTTTCTTT. Amino acids: CASSFGGTGLHTEAFF. Together with reference TRBV5-1 and TRBJ1-1, the CDR3 gives the full variable domain: KAGVTQTPRYLIKTRGQQVTLSCSPISGHRSVSWYQQTPGQGLQFLFEYFSETQRNKGNFPGRFSGRQFSNSRSEMNVSTLELGDSALYLCASSFGGTGLHTEAFFGQGTRLTVV.

The chain uses TRBV2 and TRBJ2-1; D gene uncertain. The CDR3 sequence is 13 residues long. The germline gives CDR1 SNHLY, CDR2 FYNNEI. With 6 bases removed from V and 6 bases from J, the gap between germline ends came to 12 bases. The CDR3 DNA reads as TGTGCCAGCAGCCGAAACAGCCTCAATGAGCAGTTCTTC. Its protein product is CASSRNSLNEQFF.

The CDR3 DNA reads TGTGCCAGCAGCTTAGTAAGACTCTACTCTGGGGCCAACGTCCTGACTTTC. This sequence encodes CASSLVRLYSGANVLTF. The chain joins TRBV7-9 to TRBJ2-6; unclear D gene. Germline lookup yields CDR1 SEHNR and CDR2 FQNEAQ (reference sequence). CDR3 length: 17 amino acids. The V gene lost 1 base and the J gene lost 0 bases, with 10 bases spanning the gap.

This clone was counted between two and nine times. This CDR3 is CASSRTGGNSPLHF. For the CDR3, the DNA is TGTGCCAGCAGCAGGACCGGCGGTAATTCACCCCTCCACTTT. The chain combines TRBV5-5 with TRBJ1-6; D unclear. Trimming pared 4 bases from V and 6 bases from J, leaving 11 bases between. The CDR3 consists of 14 residues. CDR1 and CDR2 (germline): SGHKS, YYEKEE (reference sequence).

This clone was recorded once. The J gene is TRBJ2-1, the V gene TRBV5-4; D uncertain. This CDR3 region has 12 residues. Germline lookup yields CDR1 SGHNT and CDR2 YYREEE (reference sequence). V lost 0 bases, J lost 6 bases, and 4 bases lay in between. In DNA form, the CDR3 reads TGTGCCAGCAGCTTGGACCGCAATGAGCAGTTCTTC. Translation gives CASSLDRNEQFF.

V is TRBV6-6 and J is TRBJ2-3; unclear D gene. The CDR3 runs to 13 residues. Germline V CDR1 and CDR2: MNHNY, SVGAGI (reference sequence). V lost 6 bases and J lost 2, with 9 bases in between. This chain's CDR3 is CASRYEATDTQYF. The DNA of the CDR3 is TGTGCCAGCAGGTACGAAGCCACAGATACGCAGTATTTT.

The gene calls are TRBV7-9 and TRBJ1-1, with D perhaps TRBD1 (5 bases). Germline V gene data show CDR1 as SEHNR and CDR2 as FQNEAQ (reference sequence). This CDR3 is 13 amino acids long. The germline V and J ends were trimmed by 5 bases and 6 bases, with 13 bases remaining between them. CDR3 in DNA: TGTGCCAGCAGCCCTCAGGGAGGCGCTGAAGCTTTCTTT. It yields the protein CASSPQGGAEAFF.

The chain employs TRBV19 and TRBJ1-2; 8 bases match TRBD1. The germline gives CDR1 LNHDA, CDR2 SQIVND (reference sequence). This CDR3 has 12 residues. Unmatched junction bases numbered 4, after V lost 10 bases and J lost 3 bases. Here the CDR3 DNA reads TGTGCCACAGGACAGGGATACTATGGCTACACCTTC. Amino acids: CATGQGYYGYTF.

The chain joins TRBV6-6 to TRBJ1-5; D not certain. Germline CDR1 is MNHNY and CDR2 is SVGAGI (reference sequence). This CDR3 is 14 amino acids long. V lost 2 bases, J lost 3 bases, and 8 bases lay in between. The CDR3 region has the DNA TGTGCCAGCAGTTACGAGGAGCTCAATCAGCCCCAGCATTTT. Residues: CASSYEELNQPQHF.

Note on this clone: At the DNA level, this CDR3 is encoded by other sequences in the same sample as well. The chain is built from TRBV9 and TRBJ2-7, with 9 positions matching TRBD1. The J segment lost 4 bases and the V segment lost 4 bases, leaving 12 bases of the junction unmatched. This CDR3 has 16 amino acids. Looked up from germline, CDR1 is SGDLS and CDR2 is YYNGEE. The CDR3 protein is CASSPLTGGSSYEQYF. The CDR3, as DNA: TGTGCCAGCAGCCCCCTGACAGGGGGTTCCTCTTACGAGCAGTACTTC.

The V call is TRBV5-6, the J call TRBJ2-7, with D possibly TRBD2 on 7 matching bases. The CDR3 length is 14 residues. CDR1 SGHDT and CDR2 YYEEEE come from the germline V gene. Deletions cut 6 bases from V and 0 bases from J, with 13 bases between. Here the CDR3 DNA reads TGTGCCAGCAACCGGGGGGACACCTCCTACGAGCAGTACTTC. It encodes CASNRGDTSYEQYF.

The V gene is TRBV18, the J gene TRBJ2-1, with D hard to call. Trimming removed 2 bases from V and 2 bases from J, with 4 bases in between. This CDR3 spans 13 amino acids. The germline gives CDR1 KGHSH, CDR2 LQKENI. The CDR3 DNA reads TGTGCCAGCTCACCAAGCGCCTACAATGAGCAGTTCTTC. Its translation is CASSPSAYNEQFF.